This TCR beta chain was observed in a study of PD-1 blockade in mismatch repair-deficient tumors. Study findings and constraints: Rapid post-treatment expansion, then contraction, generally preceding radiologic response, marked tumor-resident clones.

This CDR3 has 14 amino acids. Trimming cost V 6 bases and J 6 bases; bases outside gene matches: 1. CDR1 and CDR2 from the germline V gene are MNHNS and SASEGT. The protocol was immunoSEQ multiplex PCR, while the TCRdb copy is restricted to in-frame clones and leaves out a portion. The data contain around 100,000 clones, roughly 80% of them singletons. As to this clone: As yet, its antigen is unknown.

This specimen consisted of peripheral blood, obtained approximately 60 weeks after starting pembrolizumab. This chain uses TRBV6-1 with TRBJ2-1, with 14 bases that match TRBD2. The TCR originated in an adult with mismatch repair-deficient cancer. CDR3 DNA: TGTGCCAGCAGAGGGACTAGCGGGGGCAATGAGCAGTTCTTC. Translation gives CASRGTSGGNEQFF.